The present TCR beta chain was sequenced within a study of cytotoxic CD8 clonotypes in ibrutinib-treated CLL. Study-level points and caveats: Higher clonality was seen at ibrutinib response and a return toward baseline at progression.

A note on this clone: Its cognate antigen is unknown.

The CDR3 contains 13 residues. V lost 2 bases and J 8 bases, leaving 10 bases between the germline ends. From germline, CDR1 is MGHRA and CDR2 YSYEKL. Clones were read by immunoSEQ multiplex PCR, and TCRdb kept only the in-frame ones, dropping some. This table has just over 200,000 clones, more than 75% appearing once. The rearrangement uses TRBV4-1 and TRBJ2-1; D is unclear. The sequencing here drew on PBMCs, taken after 12 months of ibrutinib treatment. This receptor was taken from a human donor with chronic lymphocytic leukemia. The CDR3 DNA sequence: TGCGCCAGCAGCCAACCCCTTAGTTATGAGCAGTTCTTC. It specifies CASSQPLSYEQFF.